The 31 T cell receptor beta chains in this list originate from one sample, sequenced in a study of regulatory T cells in long-lasting Graves disease. Building of the TCR beta libraries involved iRepertoire HTBI primers and Arm-PCR of CDR3 regions. A single record per CDR3 protein comes from TCRdb applying MiXCR to the multiplex PCR reads. The data contain about 500,000 distinct CDR3 sequences, more than 10% of them singletons. Documented time point: newly diagnosed GD, antithyroid drugs for less than 3 months. Following extraction of RNA from PBMCs, that RNA was used to make the TCR library. These data were also filed under a second study, of T cells in Graves' hyperthyroidism and ophthalmopathy.

The input for sequencing was peripheral blood mononuclear cells (PBMCs), taken at new diagnosis, from a patient treated with antithyroid drugs. The receptors were sampled from a woman in her 30s with Graves disease.

This chain connects TRBV19 to TRBJ1-1; 7 nucleotides line up with TRBD1. J was trimmed by 4 bases and V by 5 bases; bases with no gene match: 7. CDR3 length: 14 residues. The V gene's germline CDR1 is LNHDA and CDR2 SQIVND (reference sequence). CDR3 amino acids: CASSSQRTGTEAFF. The CDR3 coding sequence is TGTGCCAGTAGTTCCCAACGGACAGGCACTGAAGCTTTCTTT.

This clonotype was observed at least ten times. The J gene is TRBJ1-1, the V gene TRBV19, with 9 nucleotides matching TRBD1. V was clipped by 6 bases and J by 4 bases; unmatched bases: 6. This CDR3 has 14 residues. Per germline, CDR1 LNHDA and CDR2 SQIVND (reference sequence). CDR3 DNA sequence: TGTGCCAGTAGAACACAGGGGGCGAGCACTGAAGCTTTCTTT. This gives the protein CASRTQGASTEAFF. The entire variable domain, with the rest obtained from reference TRBV19 and TRBJ1-1, is as follows: DGGITQSPKYLFRKEGQNVTLSCEQNLNHDAMYWYRQDPGQGLRLIYYSQIVNDFQKGDIAEGYSVSREKKESFPLTVTSAQKNPTAFYLCASRTQGASTEAFFGQGTRLTVV.

This clonotype showed up many times. The chain uses TRBV7-2 and TRBJ1-2; a possible D gene is TRBD1 (5 bases). The V end was cut by 4 bases, the J end by 4 bases, with 13 bases between. The CDR3 consists of 14 residues. From germline, CDR1 is SGHTA and CDR2 FQGNSA. CDR3 sequence: CASSSYTGGYGYTF. In DNA form, the CDR3 reads TGTGCCAGCAGCTCCTATACCGGGGGCTATGGCTACACCTTC.

In this sample, this clonotype turned up many times. This chain joins TRBV18 and TRBJ1-1; no reliable D call. Germline V gives CDR1 KGHSH, CDR2 LQKENI. Deletions cut 3 bases from V and 1 base from J, with 9 bases between. CDR3 size: 14 residues. DNA for the CDR3: TGTGCCAGCTCACCCGTGATAGAGAACACTGAAGCTTTCTTT. This sequence encodes CASSPVIENTEAFF.

Concerning this clonotype: This may be a read error, as it is one base from a much larger clone. Written as DNA, the CDR3 is TGTGCCAGCAGTTACAGAGAGGGTTCAACTAATGAAAAACTGTTTTTT. Translated, it gives CASSYREGSTNEKLFF. The chain is built from TRBV2 and TRBJ1-4; D gene uncertain. Trimming took off 5 bases at V and 0 bases at J, with 13 bases between the two ends. The CDR3 is made up of 16 amino acids. CDR1 and CDR2 from the germline V gene are SNHLY and FYNNEI.

This clonotype showed up many times. J is TRBJ2-5 and V is TRBV7-9; D not resolved. The CDR3 has 14 amino acids. Per the germline V gene, CDR1 is SEHNR and CDR2 is FQNEAQ (reference sequence). Trimming took off 1 base at V and 6 bases at J, with 12 bases between the two ends. The CDR3 sequence: CASSLVTASKTQYF. In nucleotides, the CDR3 is TGTGCCAGCAGCTTAGTAACCGCTTCGAAGACCCAGTACTTC.

This clonotype was found a few times. This sequence joins TRBV30 and TRBJ2-1, with D perhaps given as TRBD1 or TRBD2 (6 bases each). Germline V gives CDR1 GTSNPN, CDR2 SVGIG (reference sequence). The CDR3 loop spans 16 amino acids. Between the trimmed V and J ends, which lost 5 bases and 2 bases, there was a span of 19 bases. This CDR3 reads CAWGPRRGLTYNEQFF. The DNA for the CDR3 is TGTGCCTGGGGGCCACGCAGGGGACTCACCTACAATGAGCAGTTCTTC.

This clonotype has ten or more counts. The chain employs TRBV20-1 and TRBJ2-1, with D tentatively TRBD1 or TRBD2 (5 bases each). CDR1 and CDR2 (germline): DFQATT, SNEGSKA (reference sequence). V lost 7 bases to trimming and J lost 5 bases, with 15 bases between them. The length of the CDR3 is 13 residues. CDR3 protein: CSGGSRGDNEQFF. DNA of the CDR3: TGCAGTGGGGGGTCCCGCGGAGACAATGAGCAGTTCTTC.

In its sample, this clonotype was seen a few times. This chain links TRBV6-5 with TRBJ2-3, with D possibly being TRBD1 or TRBD2 (5 bases each). The CDR3 has 15 residues. V was clipped by 2 bases and J by 2 bases, with 11 bases between them. CDR1 MNHEY and CDR2 SVGAGI come from the germline V gene. The CDR3 sequence is CASSYQWGITDTQYF. In DNA form, the CDR3 reads TGTGCCAGCAGTTACCAGTGGGGGATCACAGATACGCAGTATTTT.

This clonotype was recorded at least ten times. At one of its ends the junction is not consistent with the germline gene, which may arise from a read error. V and J are TRBV11-2 and TRBJ2-3; 7 nucleotides line up with TRBD2. CDR3 length equals 16 residues. Germline CDR1 is SGHAT and CDR2 is FQNNGV. CDR3 sequence: CPSSLDRAGAPDTQYF. Written as DNA, the CDR3 is TGTCCCAGCAGCTTAGATAGGGCGGGAGCCCCAGATACGCAGTATTTT. The full variable domain, in which reference TRBV11-2 and TRBJ2-3 provide the parts outside the CDR3, is EAGVAQSPRYKIIEKRQSVAFWCNPISGHATLYWYQQILGQGPKLLIQFQNNGVVDDSQLPKDRFSAERLKGVDSTLKIQPAKLEDSAVYLCPSSLDRAGAPDTQYFGPGTRLTVL.

There are many counts of this clonotype. The chain joins TRBV3-1 to TRBJ2-7; no clear D. The CDR3 is made up of 13 amino acids. Deletions cut 2 bases from V and 2 bases from J, with 7 bases between. Germline assignment: CDR1 LGHDT and CDR2 YNNKEL (reference sequence). CDR3 sequence (DNA): TGTGCCAGCAGCCAATGGCAGACCTACGAGCAGTACTTC. This encodes CASSQWQTYEQYF.

This clonotype showed up many times. The chain employs TRBV11-3 and TRBJ2-2; D unresolved. Germline V gene lookup returns CDR1 SGHNT and CDR2 YENEEA. The CDR3 runs 13 residues. Trimming took off 4 bases at V and 5 bases at J, with 8 bases between the two ends. Here the CDR3 DNA reads TGTGCCAGCAGCTCCACCTCAACCGGGGAGCTGTTTTTT. It is translated as CASSSTSTGELFF.

The rearrangement uses TRBV7-2 and TRBJ1-3, with D maybe TRBD1 (6 bases). The CDR3 loop spans 16 amino acids. Germline CDR1 is SGHTA and CDR2 is FQGNSA. Trimming stripped 0 bases from V and 2 bases from J, with 11 bases between. In nucleotides, the CDR3 is TGTGCCAGCAGCTTAGCCCCGGGGGCCACTGGAAACACCATATATTTT. Residues: CASSLAPGATGNTIYF.

This clonotype was recorded at least ten times. This chain links TRBV11-2 with TRBJ1-4, with unresolved D. The CDR3 has 13 residues. The V end was cut by 5 bases, the J end by 7 bases, with 11 bases between. Germline CDR1 reads SGHAT; CDR2 reads FQNNGV. The CDR3 here is CASSPYVTEKLFF. CDR3 nucleotides: TGTGCCAGCAGCCCCTATGTAACTGAAAAACTGTTTTTT.

A few counts support this clonotype. The chain carries TRBV6-1 and TRBJ2-7, with 9 nucleotides matching TRBD2. V trimming: 5 bases; J trimming: 0 bases; junction bases outside the gene matches: 5. Germline V gene sequence: CDR1 MNHNS, CDR2 SASEGT. The CDR3 has 15 amino acids. Written as DNA, the CDR3 is TGTGCCAGCAGTCCTAGCGGGATTAGCTCCTACGAGCAGTACTTC. Amino acids: CASSPSGISSYEQYF.

This clonotype appeared a few times. The rearrangement links TRBV28 to TRBJ1-1, with 9 bases that match TRBD1. The trim removed 7 bases at V and 4 bases at J, leaving 10 bases unmatched. The germline CDR1 and CDR2 sequences are MDHEN and SYDVKM. This CDR3 spans 15 amino acids. In nucleotides, the CDR3 is TGTGCCAGCACTCTGAGGGACAGGGCTGGCACTGAAGCTTTCTTT. Amino acids: CASTLRDRAGTEAFF.

This clonotype was recorded many times. This chain uses TRBV10-3 with TRBJ1-1; D not certain. Germline V lookup: CDR1 ENHRY, CDR2 SYGVKD. The CDR3 consists of 12 residues. Trimming removed 0 bases at V and 7 bases at J, with 6 bases between. DNA for the CDR3: TGTGCCATCAGTGAGTCGAACCGTGAAGCTTTCTTT. Translated: CAISESNREAFF.

This clonotype was detected many times. V is TRBV5-4 and J is TRBJ2-5; either TRBD1 or TRBD2 may fit D (5 bases each). Trimming cost V 3 bases and J 5 bases, with 20 bases left between them. The germline V gene encodes CDR1 SGHNT and CDR2 YYREEE (reference sequence). The CDR3 length is 16 residues. For the CDR3, the DNA is TGTGCCAGCAGCTCTGGCCCGGGGTTTGAGGGGGAGACCCAGTACTTC. As protein: CASSSGPGFEGETQYF.

This chain links TRBV19 with TRBJ2-7, with TRBD2 matching 9 bases. Germline V gene sequence: CDR1 LNHDA, CDR2 SQIVND (reference sequence). Trimming at V came to 3 bases and at J to 7 bases, leaving 7 bases not matched to a gene. The CDR3 has 14 amino acids. This CDR3 is CASSIAGGPTEQYF. The CDR3 nucleotides are TGTGCCAGTAGTATTGCGGGAGGGCCTACGGAGCAGTACTTC.

This clonotype was detected ten times or more. CDR3: CASGTVMNTEAFF. The CDR3 region has the DNA TGTGCCAGCGGTACAGTCATGAACACTGAAGCTTTCTTT. V is TRBV6-2 or TRBV6-3 and J is TRBJ1-1; D not resolved. Trimming left V 8 bases short and J 0 bases short, with 10 bases between. This CDR3 has 13 amino acids. CDR1 MNHEY and CDR2 SVGEGT come from the germline V gene.

In its sample, this clonotype was seen many times. This CDR3 reads CASSLSNPQGKQYF. In DNA form, the CDR3 reads TGTGCCAGCAGTTTATCCAATCCCCAGGGAAAACAGTACTTC. V is TRBV28 and J is TRBJ2-7; D may be TRBD1 (5 bases). Germline V gene lookup returns CDR1 MDHEN and CDR2 SYDVKM. The CDR3 is made up of 14 amino acids. V was shortened by 1 base and J by 10 bases, with 17 bases between the two germline ends.

The chain combines TRBV6-1 with TRBJ1-1, with D unclear. V lost 6 bases to trimming and J lost 0 bases, with 17 bases between them. The CDR3 contains 16 residues. CDR1 and CDR2 (germline): MNHNS, SASEGT. Here the CDR3 reads CASSRKTTRMNTEAFF. In DNA, the CDR3 is TGTGCCAGCAGCCGGAAAACGACTAGGATGAACACTGAAGCTTTCTTT.

The chain's CDR3 is CASSDTGTSGAYEQYF. DNA for the CDR3: TGTGCCAGCAGCGACACCGGGACTAGCGGAGCCTACGAGCAGTACTTC. This rearrangement joins TRBV7-9 to TRBJ2-7; 11 positions match TRBD2. The CDR3 covers 16 residues. Trimming at V came to 5 bases and at J to 2 bases, leaving 8 bases not matched to a gene. Germline V gene lookup returns CDR1 SEHNR and CDR2 FQNEAQ (reference sequence).

This clonotype was counted many times. CDR3 nucleotide sequence: TGTGCCAGCACCCCCAGCGGGGAGCTGTTTTTT. Residues: CASTPSGELFF. The chain couples TRBV12-3 or TRBV12-4 to TRBJ2-2; no reliable D call. The CDR3 spans 11 residues. Trimming pared 7 bases from V and 7 bases from J, leaving 7 bases between.

This clonotype appeared a few times. Given a much more abundant clone one base away, this may be a read error. The chain recombines TRBV27 with TRBJ2-3; perhaps TRBD2 as D (5 bases). The germline V gene encodes CDR1 MNHEY and CDR2 SMNVEV (reference sequence). The CDR3 runs 15 residues. The CDR3 here is CASRLLGPSTDAQYF. In nucleotides, the CDR3 is TGTGCCAGCAGATTACTAGGGCCCAGCACAGATGCGCAGTATTTT.

The chain carries TRBV6-9 and TRBJ2-1, with 10 bases identical to TRBD2. Germline CDR1 MNHGY, CDR2 SVAAGI. The CDR3 loop spans 15 amino acids. The V and J ends lost 4 bases and 7 bases, in that order; junction bases with no gene match: 7. CDR3 sequence reads: CASSSSGRAWNEQFF. The CDR3, as DNA: TGTGCCAGCAGTTCAAGCGGGAGGGCCTGGAATGAGCAGTTCTTC.

The chain has TRBV20-1 and TRBJ2-6; D gene ambiguous. From germline, CDR1 is DFQATT and CDR2 SNEGSKA (reference sequence). V dropped 5 bases and J dropped 0 bases, with 8 bases sitting between them. The length of the CDR3 is 14 residues. As DNA, the CDR3 is TGCAGTGCTGCACAGAGCTCTGGGGCCAACGTCCTGACTTTC. Translated: CSAAQSSGANVLTF.

Ten or more counts support this clonotype. The CDR3 sequence: CASSQGATNTEAFF. In nucleotides, the CDR3 is TGTGCCAGCTCCCAAGGGGCAACGAACACTGAAGCTTTCTTT. The chain employs TRBV18 and TRBJ1-1; the D gene is possibly TRBD1 (5 bases). The CDR3 runs to 14 residues. The germline V gene encodes CDR1 KGHSH and CDR2 LQKENI. V lost 6 bases, J lost 1 base, and 12 bases lay in between.

This clonotype showed up many times. This chain links TRBV19 with TRBJ2-7; 8 bases are shared with TRBD2. The V gene's germline CDR1 is LNHDA and CDR2 SQIVND (reference sequence). Germline trimming cut 6 bases from V and 7 bases from J; bases unmatched to any gene: 11. This CDR3 region has 14 residues. In DNA, the CDR3 is TGTGCCAGTAGCGACCCGGGACTAGTCGGTGAGCAGTACTTC. Translating gives CASSDPGLVGEQYF.

This clonotype came up a few times. This sequence joins TRBV15 and TRBJ1-4, with a weak D call TRBD1 (6 bases). The germline V gene has CDR1 LNHNV and CDR2 YYDKDF (reference sequence). V was pared by 4 bases and J by 5 bases, with 14 bases between. The CDR3 sequence is 15 residues long. CDR3 residues: CATSKFGQSNEKLFF. CDR3 DNA sequence: TGTGCCACCAGCAAATTCGGACAGTCAAATGAAAAACTGTTTTTT.

The chain has TRBV6-2 or TRBV6-3 and TRBJ2-7; 7 bases align to TRBD1. Unmatched junction bases numbered 2, after V lost 4 bases and J lost 2 bases. The CDR3 has 13 amino acids. Germline V gene lookup returns CDR1 MNHEY and CDR2 SVGEGT. CDR3 region: CASSWGQTYEQYF. As DNA, the CDR3 is TGTGCCAGCAGTTGGGGACAGACCTACGAGCAGTACTTC.